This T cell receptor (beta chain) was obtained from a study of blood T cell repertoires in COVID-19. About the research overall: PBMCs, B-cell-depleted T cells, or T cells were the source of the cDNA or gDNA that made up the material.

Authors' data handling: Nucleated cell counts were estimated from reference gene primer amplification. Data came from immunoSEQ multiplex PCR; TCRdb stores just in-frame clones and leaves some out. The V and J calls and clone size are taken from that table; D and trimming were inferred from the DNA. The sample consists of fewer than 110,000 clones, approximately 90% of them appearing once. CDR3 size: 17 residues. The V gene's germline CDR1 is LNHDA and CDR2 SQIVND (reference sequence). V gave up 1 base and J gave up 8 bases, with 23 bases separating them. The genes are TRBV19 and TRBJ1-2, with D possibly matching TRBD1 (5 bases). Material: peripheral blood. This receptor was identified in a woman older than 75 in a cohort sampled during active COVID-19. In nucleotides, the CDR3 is TGTGCCAGTAGTATAGGACAGCTAGCACTACTGACTAGGGGCTACACCTTC. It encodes CASSIGQLALLTRGYTF. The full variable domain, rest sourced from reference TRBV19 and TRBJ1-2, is DGGITQSPKYLFRKEGQNVTLSCEQNLNHDAMYWYRQDPGQGLRLIYYSQIVNDFQKGDIAEGYSVSREKKESFPLTVTSAQKNPTAFYLCASSIGQLALLTRGYTFGSGTRLTVV.